This T cell receptor beta chain derives from a study of shared clonotypes between healthy human individuals. Study details: Used for every donor were three CD4 naive, three CD4 memory, two CD8 naive and one CD8 memory plate. Study-wide results and limits: Rarefaction exposed incomplete sorted-subset sequencing despite large depth.

Naive CD45RA+ and memory CD45RA-negative subsets were split from CD4+ cells. With respect to this clone: Antigen specificity is unknown.

Deep-level settings were used for running the assay. The assay was immunoSEQ multiplex PCR, and TCRdb's table has in-frame clones only and misses some. The data contain roughly 1,600,000 clones, less than 99% of them seen just once; the ten biggest clones take up around 0.33%. Sequences were obtained from naive CD4+ T cells sorted from blood. Subset noted: CD45RA+ positively selected. The clonotype comes from a young man in good health.

Here the CDR3 reads CASSYLAEKSYEQYF. CDR3 DNA sequence: TGCGCCAGCAGCTACCTAGCGGAGAAATCCTACGAGCAGTACTTC. The rearrangement links TRBV5-1 to TRBJ2-7; 7 nucleotides agree with TRBD2. The CDR3 contains 15 residues. Trimming at V came to 3 bases and at J to 1 base, leaving 7 bases not matched to a gene. The germline V gene has CDR1 SGHRS and CDR2 YFSETQ.